A selection of T cell receptor beta chains follows, all from one sample in a study of cytomegalovirus exposure and HLA in healthy donors. Sequencing was performed with immunoSEQ multiplex PCR; in TCRdb, only in-frame clones are kept and a portion is missing. The sample consists of about 160,000 clones, about 85% of them appearing once. Sequences were obtained from PBMCs. These receptors were taken from a man aged 18 to 30 in good health and CMV-seropositive. Each CDR3 is given with its conserved first and last residue. The order of the fields is J gene, V gene, D gene, clone size, CDR3 DNA, CDR3 protein. A D gene is named only where the DNA matches it firmly. Clone sizes are given selectively: once, few, many, or a class where the clone is expanded.

TRBJ2-7 | TRBV2 | TRBD1 | few | TGTGCCAGCAGCCTTGGGACAGGGGGCGGGACGGGCGGTCAGTACTTC | CASSLGTGGGTGGQYF
TRBJ2-7 | TRBV9 | TRBD2 | NA | TGTGCCAGCAGCGTAGACCCCTCTAGCGGACGTTCCTACGAGCAGTACTTC | CASSVDPSSGRSYEQYF
TRBJ1-2 | TRBV4-3 | NA | NA | TGCGCCAGCAGCCAAGACTTCGGGGGAAACTATGGCTACACCTTC | CASSQDFGGNYGYTF
TRBJ1-6 | TRBV6-5 | NA | NA | TGTGCCAGCAGTTACCTCGCGGTGGAGGGCGGGTCACCCCTCCACTTT | CASSYLAVEGGSPLHF
TRBJ1-2 | TRBV6-4 | NA | NA | TGTGCCAGCGGCGACAGTAGGTATGGCTACACCTTC | CASGDSRYGYTF
TRBJ2-6 | TRBV7-9 | NA | NA | TGTGCCAGCAGCTTACTGGCCAGGGGAGTCCCTGGGGCCAACGGCCTGACTTTC | CASSLLARGVPGANGLTF
TRBJ2-3 | TRBV9 | TRBD2 | NA | TGTGCCAGCAGCGTAGAAGCAGCGGGGAGCACAGATACGCAGTATTTT | CASSVEAAGSTDTQYF
TRBJ2-3 | TRBV9 | TRBD2 | NA | TGTGCCAGCAGCGTAGGATCGGGGGGAGGCACAGATACGCAGTATTTT | CASSVGSGGGTDTQYF
TRBJ2-1 | TRBV5-1 | TRBD1 | NA | TGCGCCAGCAGCTTGGCCTTCGCAGGGGACAGCTCCTACAATGAGCAGTTCTTC | CASSLAFAGDSSYNEQFF
TRBJ1-6 | TRBV6-1 | NA | NA | TGTGCCAGCAGTGAGTTTGAACAACCATTCTTT | CASSEFEQPFF
TRBJ1-1 | TRBV12-5 | TRBD1 | NA | TGTGCTAGTGGTTTGGGAGTACCCGGGACAGGGTTGTCTAAAGCTTTCTTT | CASGLGVPGTGLSKAFF
TRBJ1-2 | TRBV5-1 | NA | few | TGCGCCAGCAGCTTGGAATTGGGGGGTGCCCGTTCGCACTATGGCTACACCTTC | CASSLELGGARSHYGYTF
TRBJ2-3 | TRBV10-3 | TRBD2 | NA | TGTGCCATCAGTCAGTCGCTGCAGCGGGGGGACACAGATACGCAGTATTTT | CAISQSLQRGDTDTQYF
TRBJ2-2 | TRBV5-1 | NA | NA | TGCGCCAGCAGCTTGGTGGCAGGGAACACCGGGGAGCTGTTTTTT | CASSLVAGNTGELFF
TRBJ1-2 | TRBV5-6 | TRBD1 | NA | TGTGCCAGCAGCTTGTCGGTTGGAGGGGGCGCTGGTGGCTACACCTTC | CASSLSVGGGAGGYTF
TRBJ2-5 | TRBV4-1 | NA | NA | TGCGCCAGCAGCCAAGATACGAACAGCCAAGAGACCCAGTACTTC | CASSQDTNSQETQYF
TRBJ1-2 | TRBV2 | TRBD1 | NA | TGTGCCAGTGGGGAACAGGGGGTGAACTATGGCTACACCTTC | CASGEQGVNYGYTF
TRBJ1-1 | TRBV6-1 | TRBD1 | NA | TGTGCCAGCGGCGAGACAGGGGGCGTTGGCACTGAAGCTTTCTTT | CASGETGGVGTEAFF
TRBJ1-1 | TRBV14 | NA | NA | TGTGCCAGCAGCTCTAACGGTCGCCCTCGTGAAGCTTTCTTT | CASSSNGRPREAFF
TRBJ2-3 | TRBV9 | TRBD2 | once | TGTGCCAGCAGCGTAGTGGCGGGGGGTTACACAGATACGCAGTATTTT | CASSVVAGGYTDTQYF
TRBJ2-3 | TRBV4-3 | TRBD2 | NA | TGCGCCAGCAGCCTAATAGCGGGGGCGGAGGCAGATACGCAGTATTTT | CASSLIAGAEADTQYF
TRBJ1-6 | TRBV9 | NA | few | TGTGCCAGCAGCGAATTCAACCGACAGTCTTCCAATTCACCCCTCCACTTT | CASSEFNRQSSNSPLHF
TRBJ2-2 | TRBV6-5 | TRBD1 | few | TGTGCCAGCAACGCAGGGGGCGGGAACACCGGGGAGCTGTTTTTT | CASNAGGGNTGELFF
TRBJ1-2 | TRBV30 | TRBD1 | NA | TGTGCTTTCACCGGGACAGGGTATGGCTACACCTTC | CAFTGTGYGYTF
TRBJ1-2 | TRBV6-5 | NA | NA | TGTGCCAGCAGTAAGCGGAGGGTGGAAGGCTACACCTTC | CASSKRRVEGYTF
TRBJ2-7 | TRBV9 | TRBD1 | NA | TGTGCCAGCAGCGTCCAGGACAGGGGGACCGAGCAGTACTTC | CASSVQDRGTEQYF
TRBJ1-2 | TRBV7-2 | NA | NA | TGTGCCAGCAGCTTTACAAGAATCTATGGCTACACCTTC | CASSFTRIYGYTF
TRBJ1-4 | TRBV4-3 | NA | NA | TGCGCCAGCAGCCAACAGGGTCGAGAAAAACTGTTTTTT | CASSQQGREKLFF
TRBJ2-1 | TRBV5-5 | TRBD2 | NA | TGTGCCAGCAGCAAGGGACTAGCGGGGGGGCTATACAATGAGCAGTTCTTC | CASSKGLAGGLYNEQFF
TRBJ2-1 | TRBV11-3 | NA | once | TGTGCCAGCAGCTTAGATGGGGCTAGTAACCGGTACAATGAGCAGTTCTTC | CASSLDGASNRYNEQFF